This T cell receptor (beta chain) was sequenced for a study of blood T cell repertoires in COVID-19. The wider study: Researchers got acute and convalescent COVID-19 samples from the United States, Italy and Spain.

Sequencing used immunoSEQ multiplex PCR; TCRdb keeps in-frame clones, though not all of them. The sample records fewer than 400,000 clones, 88% being singletons. The age range of participants was roughly 18 to 90 years, with residence in under 25 US areas. Categorization into cohorts depended on clinical history that participants reported. Donors in Cohort 3 counted as recovered after two negative PCRs, clearance, or symptom resolution. The V end lost 0 bases, the J end lost 4 bases, and 16 bases lay between the germline ends. From germline, CDR1 is SGHRS and CDR2 YFSETQ. The CDR3 covers 16 residues. This chain uses TRBV5-1 with TRBJ1-2; possibly TRBD1 for D (6 bases). The source is a man aged 25-40 years who had recovered from COVID-19. Material for sequencing was PBMCs or T cells enriched from blood (not recorded which). CDR3 sequence: CASSLASQGYFYGYTF. In DNA, the CDR3 is TGCGCCAGCAGCTTGGCCTCACAGGGCTACTTCTATGGCTACACCTTC.